This T cell receptor beta chain emerged from a study of blood T cell repertoires in COVID-19. Assay used: immunoSEQ multiplex PCR; TCRdb lists only in-frame clones, some missing. The table records about 230,000 clones, around 80% of them present only once. CDR3 length equals 12 residues. V dropped 4 bases and J dropped 5 bases, with 9 bases sitting between them. The V gene's germline CDR1 is SGHTS and CDR2 YDEGEE. The sequenced sample consisted of peripheral blood. The receptor comes from a woman under 40 with COVID-19, enrolled during active disease. The chain uses TRBV5-8 and TRBJ1-2; a possible D gene is TRBD1 (5 bases). CDR3 DNA: TGTGCCAGCAGCCACAGGATTTATGGCTACACCTTC. Protein product: CASSHRIYGYTF.